Reported below is one T cell receptor beta chain. Assay: immunoSEQ multiplex PCR; the TCRdb copy retains only in-frame clones and omits some. The sample has roughly 230,000 clones; approximately 84% are singletons. This record belongs to a study of blood T cell repertoires in COVID-19. Sequenced material: PBMCs or T cells enriched from blood (not recorded which). The receptor was isolated from a man between 45 and 60 years old who had recovered from COVID-19.

CDR3 residues: CASSEAAGGTETQYF. The CDR3, as DNA: TGCGCCAGCAGTGAGGCAGCGGGGGGAACAGAGACCCAGTACTTC. The chain recombines TRBV10-2 with TRBJ2-5; 9 bases agree with TRBD2. CDR1 and CDR2 (germline): WSHSY, SAAADI. Unmatched junction bases numbered 5, after V lost 2 bases and J lost 4 bases. CDR3 size: 15 residues.